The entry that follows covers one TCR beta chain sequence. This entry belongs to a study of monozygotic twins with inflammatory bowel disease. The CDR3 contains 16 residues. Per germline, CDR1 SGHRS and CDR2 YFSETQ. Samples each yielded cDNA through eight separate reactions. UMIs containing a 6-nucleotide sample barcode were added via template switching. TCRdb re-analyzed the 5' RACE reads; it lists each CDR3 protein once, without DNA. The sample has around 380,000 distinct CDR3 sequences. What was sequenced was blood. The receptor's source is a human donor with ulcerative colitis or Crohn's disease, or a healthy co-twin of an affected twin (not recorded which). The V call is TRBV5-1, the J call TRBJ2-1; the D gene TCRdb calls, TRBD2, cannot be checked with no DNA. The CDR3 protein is CASSSGLVSHYNEQFF.